Presented here are 25 T cell receptor beta chains from one specimen sequenced in a study of regulatory T cells in long-lasting Graves disease. Construction of the TCR beta libraries employed iRepertoire HTBI primers in conjunction with Arm-PCR of CDR3 regions. One entry per CDR3 protein, called by TCRdb with MiXCR from the multiplex PCR reads. The sample gives 400,000 to 500,000 distinct CDR3 sequences, 14% of which show up once; approximately 19% is in the top ten. Regarding time point: newly diagnosed GD, antithyroid drugs for less than 3 months. The authors made the TCR library using RNA they extracted from PBMCs. These records were also assigned to another study, of T cells in Graves' hyperthyroidism and ophthalmopathy.

The sample consisted of peripheral blood mononuclear cells (PBMCs), taken at new diagnosis, from a patient treated with antithyroid drugs. The source is a woman between 45 and 65 years old with Graves disease.

This chain links TRBV19 with TRBJ2-1; D unresolved. Germline assignment: CDR1 LNHDA and CDR2 SQIVND (reference sequence). V was pared by 4 bases and J by 9 bases, with 16 bases between. CDR3 length: 14 residues. The CDR3 spells CASSTGYSVREQFF. In nucleotides, the CDR3 is TGTGCCAGTAGTACCGGGTATTCGGTCCGTGAGCAGTTCTTC.

Only a few counts were recorded for this clonotype. The V and J genes are TRBV4-1 and TRBJ1-3; D is ambiguous. The CDR3 contains 16 residues. Trimming left V 0 bases short and J 0 bases short, with 9 bases between. Germline lookup yields CDR1 MGHRA and CDR2 YSYEKL. The CDR3 DNA follows: TGCGCCAGCAGCCAAGATCTACGGACCTCTGGAAACACCATATATTTT. It translates to CASSQDLRTSGNTIYF.

This clonotype was seen many times. The chain couples TRBV18 to TRBJ2-5, with a tentative D call TRBD2 (6 bases). V shed 0 bases and J shed 5 bases, with 10 bases lying between them. Germline CDR1 is KGHSH and CDR2 is LQKENI. The CDR3 covers 14 residues. CDR3 sequence (DNA): TGTGCCAGCTCACCACCGGAGGGATGGGAGACCCAGTACTTC. Protein sequence: CASSPPEGWETQYF. The whole variable domain, filled in from reference TRBV18 and TRBJ2-5, reads NAGVMQNPRHLVRRRGQEARLRCSPMKGHSHVYWYRQLPEEGLKFMVYLQKENIIDESGMPKERFSAEFPKEGPSILRIQQVVRGDSAAYFCASSPPEGWETQYFGPGTRLLVL.

The chain couples TRBV7-9 to TRBJ1-2; possible D gene TRBD1, 6 bases. This CDR3 comprises 14 residues. Germline CDR1 reads SEHNR; CDR2 reads FQNEAQ (reference sequence). V lost 5 bases and J lost 5, with 15 bases in between. The CDR3 reads CASSPQGVGYGYTF. The CDR3 nucleotides read TGTGCCAGCAGCCCACAGGGTGTCGGGTATGGCTACACCTTC. The full variable domain, its missing parts supplied by reference TRBV7-9 and TRBJ1-2, is DTGVSQNPRHKITKRGQNVTFRCDPISEHNRLYWYRQTLGQGPEFLTYFQNEAQLEKSRLLSDRFSAERPKGSFSTLEIQRTEQGDSAMYLCASSPQGVGYGYTFGSGTRLTVV.

The chain is built from TRBV6-1 and TRBJ1-1; 10 bases map to TRBD1. The ends lost 4 bases at V and 7 bases at J; junction bases unmatched: 6. CDR3 length equals 14 residues. Looked up from germline, CDR1 is MNHNS and CDR2 is SASEGT. CDR3 coding DNA: TGTGCCAGCAGTGGAGACAGGGGGCTAGGTGAAGCTTTCTTT. This sequence encodes CASSGDRGLGEAFF.

The rearrangement uses TRBV10-1 and TRBJ2-1, with D possibly TRBD2 on 6 matching bases. This CDR3 has 17 residues. Germline V gives CDR1 WNHNN, CDR2 SYGVQD (reference sequence). V was pared by 6 bases and J by 0 bases, with 18 bases between. CDR3 loop: CASSSRLEWGSYNEQFF. The DNA for the CDR3 is TGCGCCAGCAGCTCTAGACTAGAATGGGGCTCCTACAATGAGCAGTTCTTC.

This clonotype was observed many times. The gene calls are TRBV6-1 and TRBJ1-2, with 8 nucleotides matching TRBD1. The ends lost 0 bases at V and 4 bases at J; junction bases unmatched: 10. This CDR3 is built from 17 residues. Germline V gene lookup returns CDR1 MNHNS and CDR2 SASEGT. The CDR3 DNA reads TGTGCCAGCAGTGAAGCCCCCGGACAGGGAAAGACCTATGGCTACACCTTC. It specifies CASSEAPGQGKTYGYTF.

A few counts support this clonotype. This sequence may be a read error, since a much larger clone differs from it by one base. The rearrangement links TRBV12-3 or TRBV12-4 to TRBJ2-3, with 7 positions matching TRBD1. The closer fit of TRBJ2-7 to the DNA end suggests the J call may be wrong. This CDR3 is built from 12 residues. The CDR3 sequence is CASSWGTDEQYF. As DNA, the CDR3 is TGTGCCAGCAGTTGGGGGACAGATGAGCAGTACTTC.

The sample holds a few counts of this clonotype. This chain joins TRBV19 and TRBJ2-7; tentatively, D is TRBD1 (6 bases). CDR1 LNHDA and CDR2 SQIVND come from the germline V gene (reference sequence). Deletions cut 5 bases from V and 0 bases from J, with 23 bases between. The CDR3 runs 18 residues. The CDR3 sequence: CASSVLGPDSLSSYEQYF. The CDR3 coding sequence is TGTGCCAGTAGTGTACTAGGCCCGGACAGCTTGTCCTCCTACGAGCAGTACTTC.

The chain recombines TRBV19 with TRBJ2-2, with D possibly TRBD2 on 5 matching bases. The CDR3 has 15 amino acids. The germline gives CDR1 LNHDA, CDR2 SQIVND (reference sequence). V dropped 4 bases and J dropped 3 bases, with 12 bases sitting between them. CDR3 bases: TGTGCCAGTAGTACCCGAGGGCGATACACCGGGGAGCTGTTTTTT. Translation gives CASSTRGRYTGELFF.

This clonotype came up many times. The rearrangement uses TRBV16 and TRBJ1-1; no clear D. Germline V gene data show CDR1 as KGHSY and CDR2 as FQNENV. Trimming stripped 6 bases from V and 2 bases from J, with 10 bases between. The CDR3 extends over 13 amino acids. DNA of the CDR3: TGTGCCAGCAGGCGGGCCACAAACACTGAAGCTTTCTTT. It encodes CASRRATNTEAFF.

The chain has TRBV29-1 and TRBJ2-7, with 7 positions matching TRBD1. Trimming at V came to 1 base and at J to 0 bases, leaving 0 bases not matched to a gene. CDR1 is SQVTM, CDR2 ANQGSEA, per germline. The CDR3 covers 13 residues. CDR3 nucleotides: TGCAGCGTTGAAGCAGGGGGCTCCTACGAGCAGTACTTC. It translates to CSVEAGGSYEQYF.

This clonotype came up a few times. V gene TRBV29-1 combines with J gene TRBJ2-7, with 9 bases identical to TRBD2. This CDR3 has 14 residues. The J segment lost 3 bases and the V segment lost 1 base, leaving 4 bases of the junction unmatched. CDR1 is SQVTM, CDR2 ANQGSEA, per germline. Here the CDR3 DNA reads TGCAGCGTTGAAGTAGCGGGAGCTATCTACGAGCAGTACTTC. It yields the protein CSVEVAGAIYEQYF.

This chain connects TRBV7-3 to TRBJ2-3; 9 positions match TRBD2. This CDR3 comprises 18 residues. V shed 5 bases, J shed 2 bases, and the junction held 14 bases outside the gene matches. CDR1 is SGHTA, CDR2 FQGTGA, per germline. The CDR3: CASSPKGREGAHTDTQYF. The CDR3 DNA is TGTGCCAGCAGCCCGAAGGGGCGGGAGGGGGCACACACAGATACGCAGTATTTT.

This clonotype was counted ten times or more. The chain joins TRBV27 to TRBJ2-7; D may be TRBD2 (6 bases). The length of the CDR3 is 15 residues. The V gene's germline CDR1 is MNHEY and CDR2 SMNVEV (reference sequence). Deletions cut 4 bases from V and 0 bases from J, with 13 bases between. The CDR3 nucleotides read TGTGCCAGCAGTTCGAGACTAGACCGCTCCTACGAGCAGTACTTC. It specifies CASSSRLDRSYEQYF.

This clonotype was seen a few times. This chain joins TRBV20-1 and TRBJ2-1; TRBD2 agrees at 8 bases. CDR3 length: 15 residues. J was trimmed by 10 bases and V by 3 bases; bases with no gene match: 14. Germline V gives CDR1 DFQATT, CDR2 SNEGSKA (reference sequence). CDR3 protein: CSASVASGLSAEQFF. The CDR3 DNA follows: TGCAGTGCTAGCGTCGCTAGCGGGTTGTCGGCGGAGCAGTTCTTC.

This clonotype was counted many times. V and J are TRBV6-1 and TRBJ2-2, with D possibly being TRBD1 (6 bases). The germline V and J ends were trimmed by 11 bases and 0 bases, with 10 bases remaining between them. Germline CDR1 and CDR2: MNHNS and SASEGT. The CDR3 loop spans 13 amino acids. The CDR3 here is CASGQTNTGELFF. CDR3 DNA: TGTGCCTCAGGACAGACGAACACCGGGGAGCTGTTTTTT.

The sample holds many counts of this clonotype. V and J are TRBV7-8 and TRBJ2-1, with TRBD2 matching over 8 bases. CDR3 length: 16 amino acids. The trim removed 5 bases at V and 0 bases at J, leaving 6 bases unmatched. Germline CDR1 and CDR2: SGHVS and FQNEAQ. The CDR3 spells CASSPLAGFSYNEQFF. CDR3 DNA: TGTGCCAGCAGCCCGTTAGCGGGGTTCTCCTACAATGAGCAGTTCTTC.

This chain links TRBV28 with TRBJ1-6, with TRBD1 identical over 9 bases. Trimming removed 3 bases from V and 0 bases from J; junction bases left unmatched: 15. This CDR3 is 21 amino acids long. Germline V gene sequence: CDR1 MDHEN, CDR2 SYDVKM. Here the CDR3 DNA reads TGTGCCAGCAGTTTGCCCCCCATCCGGGACAGGGCAAGCTCCTATAATTCACCCCTCCACTTT. It is translated as CASSLPPIRDRASSYNSPLHF.

At least ten counts were recorded for this clonotype. CDR3 DNA: TGTGCCACCAGCCCCCGACAGGGGATAAGCACAGATACGCAGTATTTT. This translates into CATSPRQGISTDTQYF. The V gene is TRBV24-1, the J gene TRBJ2-3; 8 nucleotides align to TRBD1. Germline CDR1 KGHDR, CDR2 SFDVKD. CDR3 length: 16 residues. The ends lost 7 bases at V and 0 bases at J; junction bases unmatched: 8.

In this sample, this clonotype turned up many times. The chain links TRBV11-1 to TRBJ2-2; no definite D call. The length of the CDR3 is 15 residues. The germline V gene has CDR1 SGHAT and CDR2 FQDESV (reference sequence). V gave up 2 bases and J gave up 1 base, with 8 bases separating them. DNA of the CDR3: TGTGCCAGCAGCTTATATCCCCTGAACACCGGGGAGCTGTTTTTT. The encoded protein is CASSLYPLNTGELFF.

The chain has TRBV6-2 or TRBV6-3 and TRBJ2-2; D is undetermined. Germline V CDR1 and CDR2: MNHEY, SVGEGT. This CDR3 is built from 15 residues. V was shortened by 8 bases and J by 7 bases, with 20 bases between the two germline ends. The CDR3 DNA sequence: TGTGCCAGCGGCCCTCGAGATGGGTCTCACGGGGAGCTGTTTTTT. Encoded protein: CASGPRDGSHGELFF.

This clonotype was found a few times. The gene calls are TRBV29-1 and TRBJ1-4; no clear D gene. CDR3 length: 13 residues. The V gene lost 4 bases and the J gene lost 0 bases, with 6 bases spanning the gap. In germline, CDR1 is SQVTM, CDR2 ANQGSEA. The CDR3 loop is CSVGPATNEKLFF. Written as DNA, the CDR3 is TGCAGCGTTGGCCCTGCAACTAATGAAAAACTGTTTTTT.

At least ten counts were recorded for this clonotype. This sequence joins TRBV5-1 and TRBJ2-1; 8 bases align to TRBD1. Trimming took 3 bases from V and 8 from J; bases not matched to a gene: 7. The V gene's germline CDR1 is SGHRS and CDR2 YFSETQ. This CDR3 contains 14 residues. The CDR3: CASSSGQVGDEQFF. For the CDR3, the DNA is TGCGCCAGCAGCTCGGGACAGGTTGGCGATGAGCAGTTCTTC. Supplemented by reference TRBV5-1 and TRBJ2-1, the full variable domain reads KAGVTQTPRYLIKTRGQQVTLSCSPISGHRSVSWYQQTPGQGLQFLFEYFSETQRNKGNFPGRFSGRQFSNSRSEMNVSTLELGDSALYLCASSSGQVGDEQFFGPGTRLTVL.

This clonotype appeared a few times. The rearrangement uses TRBV5-1 and TRBJ2-2; the D gene is possibly TRBD2 (6 bases). Germline CDR1 reads SGHRS; CDR2 reads YFSETQ. The CDR3 spans 15 residues. V was pared by 5 bases and J by 5 bases, with 16 bases between. The CDR3 here is CASRLDYMQTGELFF. The CDR3 DNA is TGCGCCAGCAGGCTGGACTATATGCAAACCGGGGAGCTGTTTTTT. Variable domain in full (rest from reference TRBV5-1 and TRBJ2-2): KAGVTQTPRYLIKTRGQQVTLSCSPISGHRSVSWYQQTPGQGLQFLFEYFSETQRNKGNFPGRFSGRQFSNSRSEMNVSTLELGDSALYLCASRLDYMQTGELFFGEGSRLTVL.